Included here is one T cell receptor beta chain sequence, with context. The target antigen is unknown. The data derive from a study of PD-1 blockade in classical Hodgkin lymphoma. Study-level information: The study gave patients nivolumab 3 mg/kg intravenously every 2 weeks.

Per germline, CDR1 ENHRY and CDR2 SYGVKD. The CDR3 has 13 amino acids. V lost 8 bases and J lost 0; bases outside the gene matches: 1. All patients experienced relapse after autologous stem cell transplantation, and brentuximab vedotin exposure was variable. General observations from the study: Compared with baseline, CD4+ but not CD8+ TCR diversity had risen significantly by C4D1.

The method was immunoSEQ multiplex PCR; TCRdb's version includes in-frame clones alone and lacks a portion of them. Of 45,000 to 65,000 clones listed, approximately 73% were seen once; the top ten hold less than 15%. The rearrangement uses TRBV10-3 and TRBJ1-1, with 9 bases matching TRBD1. This sequence was found in a human donor with classical Hodgkin lymphoma. Sequencing used peripheral blood mononuclear cells (PBMCs), obtained before the second cycle of nivolumab. In DNA form, the CDR3 reads TGTGCCATCGGGACAGGGATGAACACTGAAGCTTTCTTT. Residues: CAIGTGMNTEAFF.